This T cell receptor (beta chain) was retrieved from a study of beta chain features in type 1 diabetes. Expressed TCRB transcripts were sequenced after all isolated RNA was converted to cDNA. Sequencing used immunoSEQ multiplex PCR; TCRdb keeps in-frame clones, though not all of them. Of fewer than 250,000 clones in the sample, roughly 14% are singletons; the top ten hold about 0.024%. Trimming removed 6 bases at V and 4 bases at J, with 13 bases between. CDR3 size: 14 residues. Germline V gives CDR1 WSHSY, CDR2 SAAADI. CD45RO/CCR7/CD25/CD127/CD95/CD27 staining was used to isolate CD4+ naive, central memory, regulatory and stem cell-like memory cells by sorting.

The source is a middle-aged woman in good health. The chain joins TRBV10-2 to TRBJ2-1; TRBD2 might be the D (6 bases). Sequencing used naive CD4+ T cells from blood. For the CDR3, the DNA is TGCGCCAGCAGGGGGACCGGGACTTACAATGAGCAGTTCTTC. Amino acids: CASRGTGTYNEQFF.